Following are 15 T cell receptor beta chains from one sample sequenced in a study of cytomegalovirus exposure and HLA in healthy donors. It was with 60 Vbeta and 13 Jbeta primers that the PCR ran. Assay used: immunoSEQ multiplex PCR; TCRdb lists only in-frame clones, some missing. The repertoire consists of 110,000 to 150,000 clones, with approximately 83% occurring once and the leading ten covering roughly 2%. Source material: PBMCs. These receptors were obtained from a woman aged 40 to 50 in good health and CMV-seronegative.

The chain links TRBV6-6 to TRBJ1-5, with D hard to call. From germline, CDR1 is MNHNY and CDR2 SVGAGI (reference sequence). Between the trimmed V and J ends, which lost 10 bases and 3 bases, there was a span of 13 bases. The CDR3 has 13 amino acids. The CDR3 region is CATATDPNQPQHF. CDR3 in DNA: TGTGCCACCGCAACAGATCCCAATCAGCCCCAGCATTTT.

Worth noting for this clone: Since no conserved phenylalanine or tryptophan closes the CDR3, a read error is the likely cause. This chain links TRBV19 with TRBJ2-3, with 10 bases aligning to TRBD2. This CDR3 is 15 amino acids long. J was trimmed by 5 bases and V by 9 bases; bases with no gene match: 11. CDR1 is LNHDA and CDR2 is SQIVND in the germline V gene (reference sequence). The CDR3 loop is CASQTLAGVGDTQYL. The CDR3 nucleotides read TGTGCCAGCCAGACTCTAGCGGGAGTGGGAGATACGCAGTATCTT.

V gene TRBV6-1 combines with J gene TRBJ1-2; 9 bases agree with TRBD1. This CDR3 has 15 residues. The germline gives CDR1 MNHNS, CDR2 SASEGT. V was pared by 8 bases and J by 4 bases, with 11 bases of the junction left unmatched. CDR3 DNA: TGTGCCAGCGGACTTGGGGACAGGGACCTCTATGGCTACACCTTC. Translating gives CASGLGDRDLYGYTF.

The rearrangement joins TRBV18 to TRBJ2-5; TRBD1 aligns across 8 bases. The CDR3 length is 14 residues. V lost 3 bases and J lost 5; bases outside the gene matches: 5. Germline V gene lookup returns CDR1 KGHSH and CDR2 LQKENI. The chain's CDR3 is CASSPKTGEETQYF. The CDR3 DNA reads as TGTGCCAGCTCACCCAAGACAGGGGAGGAGACCCAGTACTTC.

J is TRBJ1-4 and V is TRBV5-4, with TRBD1 as a possible D gene (5 bases). The CDR3 length is 15 residues. V lost 0 bases, J lost 4 bases, and 10 bases lay in between. The V gene's germline CDR1 is SGHNT and CDR2 YYREEE (reference sequence). The CDR3 DNA reads as TGTGCCAGCAGCTTGGGGGGGGTACTTAATGAAAAACTGTTTTTT. Translating it yields CASSLGGVLNEKLFF.

This sequence joins TRBV6-6 and TRBJ1-2; 7 nucleotides agree with TRBD1. J was trimmed by 4 bases and V by 4 bases; bases with no gene match: 6. Germline V gene lookup returns CDR1 MNHNY and CDR2 SVGAGI (reference sequence). This CDR3 comprises 14 residues. CDR3 residues: CASSSTGVGYGYTF. The CDR3 bases are TGTGCCAGCAGTTCTACAGGGGTGGGCTATGGCTACACCTTC.

This chain joins TRBV7-8 and TRBJ1-1, with D tentatively TRBD1 (5 bases). CDR1 is SGHVS, CDR2 FQNEAQ, per germline. V was clipped by 2 bases and J by 0 bases, with 10 bases between them. CDR3 length equals 15 residues. This CDR3 is CASSLHAGVNTEAFF. The CDR3, as DNA: TGTGCCAGCAGCTTACACGCGGGGGTGAACACTGAAGCTTTCTTT. The full variable domain, in which reference TRBV7-8 and TRBJ1-1 provide the parts outside the CDR3, is GAGVSQSPRYKVAKRGQDVALRCDPISGHVSLFWYQQALGQGPEFLTYFQNEAQLDKSGLPSDRFFAERPEGSVSTLKIQRTQQEDSAVYLCASSLHAGVNTEAFFGQGTRLTVV.

The gene calls are TRBV19 and TRBJ1-5, with a possible D match to TRBD1 (6 bases). The germline V gene has CDR1 LNHDA and CDR2 SQIVND (reference sequence). The CDR3 length is 14 residues. Trimming shortened V by 5 bases and J by 9 bases, and 17 bases separated the two germline ends. The CDR3 bases are TGTGCCAGTAGTCCGTACTCAGGGGCTAGGCCCCAGCATTTT. It yields the protein CASSPYSGARPQHF.

This chain uses TRBV7-9 with TRBJ2-2; 8 bases align to TRBD2. This CDR3 spans 15 amino acids. Germline trimming cut 4 bases from V and 5 bases from J; bases unmatched to any gene: 6. Per germline, CDR1 SEHNR and CDR2 FQNEAQ (reference sequence). The CDR3 reads CASSSGGGTTGELFF. The CDR3 nucleotides read TGTGCCAGCAGCTCTGGCGGGGGGACTACCGGGGAGCTGTTTTTT.

The genes are TRBV28 and TRBJ1-4, with a tentative D call TRBD1 (5 bases). CDR3 length: 15 residues. The germline CDR1 and CDR2 sequences are MDHEN and SYDVKM. With 4 bases removed from V and 5 bases from J, the gap between germline ends came to 14 bases. CDR3 in amino acids: CASSSGASWNEKLFF. The CDR3 DNA sequence: TGTGCCAGCAGTTCTGGGGCCAGCTGGAATGAAAAACTGTTTTTT.

V is TRBV18 and J is TRBJ1-4, with a tentative D call TRBD1 (6 bases). Germline CDR1 and CDR2: KGHSH and LQKENI. Trimming took 5 bases from V and 0 from J, leaving 13 bases between them. CDR3 length: 16 amino acids. CDR3 in amino acids: CASSNGQPATNEKLFF. For the CDR3, the DNA is TGTGCCAGCTCAAACGGACAGCCCGCAACTAATGAAAAACTGTTTTTT. The full variable domain, completed using reference TRBV18 and TRBJ1-4, is NAGVMQNPRHLVRRRGQEARLRCSPMKGHSHVYWYRQLPEEGLKFMVYLQKENIIDESGMPKERFSAEFPKEGPSILRIQQVVRGDSAAYFCASSNGQPATNEKLFFGSGTQLSVL.

J is TRBJ2-1 and V is TRBV10-3; D might be TRBD2 (7 bases). The CDR3 length is 15 residues. The germline CDR1 and CDR2 sequences are ENHRY and SYGVKD. V gave up 2 bases and J gave up 4 bases, with 12 bases separating them. CDR3 DNA: TGTGCCATCAGTGAGCTAGGGGGGGTTTACAATGAGCAGTTCTTC. Its protein product is CAISELGGVYNEQFF.

This chain uses TRBV11-2 with TRBJ2-3, with unresolved D. CDR1 is SGHAT and CDR2 is FQNNGV in the germline V gene. V was clipped by 2 bases and J by 0 bases, with 6 bases between them. The CDR3 length is 14 residues. In DNA, the CDR3 is TGTGCCAGCAGCTTACGTCTTAGCACAGATACGCAGTATTTT. Encoded protein: CASSLRLSTDTQYF.

CDR3 DNA: TGTGCCAGCAGTAGCGGGGGGGCTATCAATGAGCAGTTCTTC. Its protein is CASSSGGAINEQFF. This chain joins TRBV27 and TRBJ2-1; 10 nucleotides line up with TRBD2. This CDR3 is built from 14 residues. From germline, CDR1 is MNHEY and CDR2 SMNVEV (reference sequence). With V trimmed by 5 bases and J by 6 bases, 4 bases remained unmatched.

V gene TRBV10-3 combines with J gene TRBJ1-2, with a possible D match to TRBD1 (5 bases). The CDR3 is made up of 14 amino acids. Germline V gene data show CDR1 as ENHRY and CDR2 as SYGVKD. V lost 10 bases, J lost 3 bases, and 18 bases lay in between. CDR3 protein: CATTGQGSHYGYTF. CDR3 DNA sequence: TGTGCCACGACCGGCCAGGGTAGTCACTATGGCTACACCTTC.